This passage covers 6 T cell receptor beta chains from one sample sequenced in a study of shared clonotypes between healthy human individuals. Sequencing was performed with immunoSEQ multiplex PCR; in TCRdb, only in-frame clones are kept and a portion is missing. The sample contains about 2.2 million clones, just under 95% of which appear only once. CD45RO-negative, CCR7-selected cells formed the naive CD8 fraction, which excluded terminally differentiated effector memory CD45RA+ cells. The sequencing sample was made of naive CD8+ T cells from PBMCs. The receptors were gathered from a man between 18 and 29 years old in good health. Some clones in this sample may be carry-over from other donors' samples.

This clone was found a few times. The chain has TRBV7-2 and TRBJ2-1; 10 nucleotides align to TRBD2. Germline CDR1 and CDR2: SGHTA and FQGNSA. Losses at the gene ends were 5 bases for V and 4 bases for J; bases not matched to a gene: 8. CDR3 size: 16 residues. The chain's CDR3 is CASSADTLAGYNEQFF. Written as DNA, the CDR3 is TGTGCCAGCAGCGCGGACACACTAGCGGGGTACAATGAGCAGTTCTTC. Based on the CDR3 plus reference TRBV7-2 and TRBJ2-1, the full variable domain is GAGVSQSPSNKVTEKGKDVELRCDPISGHTALYWYRQSLGQGLEFLIYFQGNSAPDKSGLPSDRFSAERTGGSVSTLTIQRTQQEDSAVYLCASSADTLAGYNEQFFGPGTRLTVL.

The chain combines TRBV28 with TRBJ2-7; D perhaps matches TRBD1 (6 bases). V was cut by 6 bases and J by 6 bases, with 12 bases left in between. Germline V gene sequence: CDR1 MDHEN, CDR2 SYDVKM. This CDR3 comprises 12 residues. CDR3 coding DNA: TGTGCCAGCAGCCCTGGGACAAGCGAGCAGTACTTC. This translates into CASSPGTSEQYF. Full variable domain (remainder filled in from reference TRBV28 and TRBJ2-7): DVKVTQSSRYLVKRTGEKVFLECVQDMDHENMFWYRQDPGLGLRLIYFSYDVKMKEKGDIPEGYSVSREKKERFSLILESASTNQTSMYLCASSPGTSEQYFGPGTRLTVT.

The chain uses TRBV18 and TRBJ2-7, with D perhaps matching TRBD2 (5 bases). Germline CDR1 KGHSH, CDR2 LQKENI. The CDR3 loop spans 16 amino acids. V gave up 2 bases and J gave up 3 bases, with 17 bases separating them. CDR3 in amino acids: CASSPSRGREGYEQYF. Here the CDR3 DNA reads TGTGCCAGCTCACCATCCCGAGGGCGAGAGGGCTACGAGCAGTACTTC.

The J gene is TRBJ2-1, the V gene TRBV27; tentatively, D is TRBD2 (5 bases). This CDR3 comprises 14 residues. Trimming shortened V by 6 bases and J by 8 bases, and 17 bases separated the two germline ends. CDR1 and CDR2 (germline): MNHEY, SMNVEV (reference sequence). CDR3 nucleotides: TGTGCCAGCAGCCCCGGGCTCTTCGGGGATGAGCAGTTCTTC. Translated, it gives CASSPGLFGDEQFF.

This clone was observed once. The J gene is TRBJ1-4, the V gene TRBV6-1, with D unclear. The CDR3 length is 17 residues. Germline V gene sequence: CDR1 MNHNS, CDR2 SASEGT. Deletions cut 2 bases from V and 4 bases from J, with 17 bases between. CDR3 in amino acids: CASSEWGGPSLNEKLFF. DNA for the CDR3: TGTGCCAGCAGTGAATGGGGAGGGCCCTCTCTTAATGAAAAACTGTTTTTT.

The chain uses TRBV13 and TRBJ1-2; TRBD1 matches 8 bases. This CDR3 has 13 amino acids. The ends lost 1 base at V and 7 bases at J; junction bases unmatched: 2. From germline, CDR1 is PRHDT and CDR2 FYEKMQ (reference sequence). In nucleotides, the CDR3 is TGTGCCAGCAGCTTAGCGACAGGGGCTGGCTACACCTTC. Residues: CASSLATGAGYTF.